This T cell receptor (beta chain) was obtained from a study of beta chain features in type 1 diabetes. Overall study: Similarity in age, gender and cell yields was seen between patients and healthy donors. Study-level results: Moderately but significantly shorter TCRB CDR3s were found in Type 1 diabetes patients in all four CD4+ subsets. An over-representation of cells with high TCR expression could result from cDNA sequencing.

Worth noting for this clone: Its specificity is not known.

The CDR3 loop spans 17 amino acids. Trimming took 3 bases from V and 7 from J; bases not matched to a gene: 11. CDR1 and CDR2 from the germline V gene are KGHSH and LQKENI. Investigators reverse transcribed all isolated RNA, so they sequenced expressed TCRB transcripts. The study sequenced naive, central memory and regulatory T cell samples to an average of about 3.6 million reads. Libraries were prepared by immunoSEQ multiplex PCR; TCRdb keeps only in-frame clonotypes and omits some of them. The repertoire consists of fewer than 300,000 clones, with just over 20% occurring once and the leading ten covering about 0.027%.

The sequenced sample consisted of naive CD4+ T cells from blood. This TCR derives from a woman aged 40 to 50 with type 1 diabetes. The rearrangement links TRBV18 to TRBJ2-1; 11 positions match TRBD2. This CDR3 reads CASSPGLAGLRGNEQFF. The CDR3 DNA is TGTGCCAGCTCACCCGGACTAGCGGGCCTAAGGGGGAATGAGCAGTTCTTC.